This paragraph covers one T cell receptor beta chain sequence. Clones were read by immunoSEQ multiplex PCR, and TCRdb kept only the in-frame ones, dropping some. The sample includes under 500,000 clones, 80% to 90% seen only once; the top ten take more than 4%. The data were taken from a study of blood T cell repertoires in COVID-19. This CDR3 has 15 residues. Per the germline V gene, CDR1 is SEHNR and CDR2 is FQNEAQ (reference sequence). V shed 5 bases, J shed 3 bases, and the junction held 4 bases outside the gene matches. The chain recombines TRBV7-9 with TRBJ2-1; TRBD2 aligns across 10 bases. This TCR derives from a young woman with acute or convalescent COVID-19. Sequencing used peripheral blood. The CDR3 sequence: CASSNSGGIYNEQFF. The CDR3 DNA sequence: TGTGCCAGCAGCAATAGCGGGGGGATCTACAATGAGCAGTTCTTC.